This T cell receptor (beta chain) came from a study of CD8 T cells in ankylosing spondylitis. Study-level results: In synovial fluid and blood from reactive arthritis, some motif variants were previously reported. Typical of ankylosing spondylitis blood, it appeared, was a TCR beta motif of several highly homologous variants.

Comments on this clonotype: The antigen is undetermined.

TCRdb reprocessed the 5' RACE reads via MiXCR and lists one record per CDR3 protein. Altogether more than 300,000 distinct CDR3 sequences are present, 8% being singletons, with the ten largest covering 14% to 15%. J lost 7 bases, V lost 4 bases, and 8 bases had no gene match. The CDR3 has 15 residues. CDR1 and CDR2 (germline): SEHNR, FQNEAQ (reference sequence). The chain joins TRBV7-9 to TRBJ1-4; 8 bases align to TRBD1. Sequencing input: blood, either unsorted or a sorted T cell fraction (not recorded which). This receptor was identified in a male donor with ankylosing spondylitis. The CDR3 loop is CASSSTQGAGEKLFF. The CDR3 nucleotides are TGTGCCAGCAGCTCTACTCAGGGGGCGGGTGAAAAACTGTTTTTT.